A single sample is the source of the 7 T cell receptor beta chains below, sequenced in a study of CD8 T cells in ankylosing spondylitis. Study outcomes and limitations: For ankylosing spondylitis blood, a TCR beta motif of seven to nine highly homologous variants appeared characteristic.

Their antigens are not known. TCRdb called the 5' RACE reads again in MiXCR, with one record for every CDR3 protein. This repertoire shows about 450,000 distinct CDR3 sequences, 25% to 30% found once; its top ten account for over 0.8%. The sample was blood, either unsorted or a sorted T cell fraction (not recorded which). The receptors were sampled from a male donor with ankylosing spondylitis.

V is TRBV11-2 and J is TRBJ2-1, with D tentatively TRBD1 (6 bases). The V and J ends lost 3 bases and 0 bases respectively, with 9 bases between them. CDR1 is SGHAT, CDR2 FQNNGV, per germline. The CDR3 covers 15 residues. The CDR3 coding sequence is TGTGCCAGCAGCTTTGGGGGCATCTCCTACAATGAGCAGTTCTTC. This gives the protein CASSFGGISYNEQFF.

The genes are TRBV12-3 or TRBV12-4 and TRBJ1-4; D uncertain. CDR3 length: 14 amino acids. V lost 3 bases and J 8 bases, leaving 13 bases between the germline ends. In nucleotides, the CDR3 is TGTGCCAGCAGTTTGGCTGCATCGGAGGAAAAACTGTTTTTT. Its protein product is CASSLAASEEKLFF.

This clonotype was counted a few times. The chain employs TRBV20-1 and TRBJ2-3; TRBD1 aligns across 10 bases. With V trimmed by 2 bases and J by 6 bases, 5 bases remained unmatched. Germline assignment: CDR1 DFQATT and CDR2 SNEGSKA (reference sequence). This CDR3 is built from 14 residues. The CDR3 region is CSARSGTGADTQYF. The CDR3 coding sequence is TGCAGTGCTAGATCGGGGACAGGGGCGGATACGCAGTATTTT.

This clonotype came up once. The chain links TRBV11-2 to TRBJ1-1; D may be TRBD1 (5 bases). CDR1 is SGHAT, CDR2 FQNNGV, per germline. Trimming stripped 3 bases from V and 6 bases from J, with 14 bases between. This CDR3 has 14 amino acids. The CDR3 loop reads CASSFTGYSAEAFF. DNA for the CDR3: TGTGCCAGCAGCTTCACAGGATATTCCGCTGAAGCTTTCTTT.

This clonotype was detected a few times. V and J are TRBV20-1 and TRBJ1-3, with D unclear. V was trimmed by 7 bases and J by 1 base, leaving 5 bases between them. In germline, CDR1 is DFQATT, CDR2 SNEGSKA (reference sequence). The CDR3 extends over 11 amino acids. The CDR3 region is CSVESGNTIYF. In nucleotides, the CDR3 is TGCAGTGTTGAGTCTGGAAACACCATATATTTT.

This clonotype has only a few counts. The rearrangement links TRBV24-1 to TRBJ2-3, with D hard to call. Germline-derived CDR1 and CDR2 are KGHDR and SFDVKD. The CDR3 totals 17 residues. V was clipped by 4 bases and J by 2 bases, with 18 bases between them. CDR3 coding DNA: TGTGCCACCAGTGACCCTGGACCTCTCGGCTCCACAGATACGCAGTATTTT. It is translated as CATSDPGPLGSTDTQYF.

The chain has TRBV7-7 and TRBJ2-5; a possible D gene is TRBD2 (6 bases). The germline CDR1 and CDR2 sequences are SSHAT and FNYEAQ (reference sequence). Trimming shortened V by 5 bases and J by 1 base, and 11 bases separated the two germline ends. The CDR3 totals 14 residues. Written as DNA, the CDR3 is TGTGCCAGCAGCAACGGGGGACTCCAAGAGACCCAGTACTTC. This sequence encodes CASSNGGLQETQYF.